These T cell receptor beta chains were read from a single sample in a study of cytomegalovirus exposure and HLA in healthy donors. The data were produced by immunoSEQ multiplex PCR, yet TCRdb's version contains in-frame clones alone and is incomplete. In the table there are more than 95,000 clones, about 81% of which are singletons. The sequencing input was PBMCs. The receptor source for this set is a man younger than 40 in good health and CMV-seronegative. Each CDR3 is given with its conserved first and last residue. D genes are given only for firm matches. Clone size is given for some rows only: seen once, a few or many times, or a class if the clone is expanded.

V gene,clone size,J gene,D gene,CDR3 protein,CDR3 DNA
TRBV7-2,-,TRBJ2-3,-,CASSLAGAYTDTQYF,TGTGCCAGCAGCTTAGCGGGGGCCTACACAGATACGCAGTATTTT
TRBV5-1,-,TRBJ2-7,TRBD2,CASSLAGSGSSDEQYF,TGCGCCAGCAGCTTGGCCGGTAGCGGGAGTTCGGACGAGCAGTACTTC
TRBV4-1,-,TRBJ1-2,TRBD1,CASSQDQSGGGTGKNYGYTF,TGCGCCAGCAGCCAAGACCAATCCGGTGGGGGGACAGGGAAAAACTATGGCTACACCTTC
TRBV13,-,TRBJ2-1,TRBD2,CASSPGLARPNEQFF,TGTGCCAGCAGTCCGGGACTAGCGCGGCCCAATGAGCAGTTCTTC
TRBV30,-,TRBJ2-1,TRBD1,CAWSRDRARLDNEQFF,TGTGCCTGGAGTAGGGACAGGGCCAGACTCGACAATGAGCAGTTCTTC
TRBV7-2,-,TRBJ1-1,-,CASSLVAQNTEAFF,TGTGCCAGCAGCTTAGTAGCCCAGAACACTGAAGCTTTCTTT
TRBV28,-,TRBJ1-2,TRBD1,CASSGRDRGMGYGYTF,TGTGCCAGCAGTGGCCGGGACAGGGGTATGGGCTATGGCTACACCTTC
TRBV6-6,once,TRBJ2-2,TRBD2,CASLGGAGTGELFF,TGTGCCAGCCTCGGGGGGGCGGGCACCGGGGAGCTGTTTTTT
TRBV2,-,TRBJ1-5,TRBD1,CASRKGAEPNQPQHF,TGTGCCAGCAGAAAGGGGGCGGAACCCAATCAGCCCCAGCATTTT
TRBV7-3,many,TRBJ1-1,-,CASSSQKNTEAFF,TGTGCCAGCAGCTCACAAAAGAACACTGAAGCTTTCTTT
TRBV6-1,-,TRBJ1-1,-,CASSEMSVGGTEAFF,TGTGCCAGCAGTGAAATGTCAGTTGGTGGCACTGAAGCTTTCTTT
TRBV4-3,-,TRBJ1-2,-,CASSQVQGISYGYTF,TGCGCCAGCAGCCAAGTTCAGGGGATCTCGTATGGCTACACCTTC
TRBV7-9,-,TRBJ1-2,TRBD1,CASSFSGIGGYNF,TGTGCCAGCAGCTTTTCGGGGATAGGGGGCTACAACTTC
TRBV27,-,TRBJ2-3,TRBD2,CASSLSVVQRGGHETQYF,TGTGCCAGCAGTTTATCGGTGGTTCAGCGGGGGGGCCACGAAACGCAGTATTTT
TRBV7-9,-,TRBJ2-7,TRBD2,CASSSAWVTSGRVTHEQYF,TGTGCCAGCAGCTCTGCTTGGGTGACTAGCGGGAGAGTTACCCACGAGCAGTACTTC
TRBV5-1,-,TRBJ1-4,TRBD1,CASSLGTGTEKLFF,TGCGCCAGCAGCTTGGGGACAGGGACTGAAAAACTGTTTTTT
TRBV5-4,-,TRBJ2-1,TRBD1,CASSLANPGQRYNEQFF,TGTGCCAGCAGCTTGGCCAATCCGGGACAGAGATACAATGAGCAGTTCTTC
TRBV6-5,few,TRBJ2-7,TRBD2,CASSYATSGTYEQYF,TGTGCCAGCAGTTACGCTACTAGCGGCACCTACGAGCAGTACTTC
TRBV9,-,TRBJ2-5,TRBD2,CASSAGGQFETQYF,TGTGCCAGCAGCGCGGGGGGGCAATTTGAGACCCAGTACTTC
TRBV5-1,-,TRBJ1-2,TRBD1,CASSPSDRGYGYTF,TGCGCCAGCAGCCCCAGCGACAGGGGGTATGGCTACACCTTC
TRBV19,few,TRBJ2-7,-,CASSIGITGTYEQYF,TGTGCCAGTAGTATCGGGATTACAGGGACCTACGAGCAGTACTTC
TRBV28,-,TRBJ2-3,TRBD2,CASRTSGRDTQYF,TGTGCCAGCAGGACTAGCGGGAGGGATACGCAGTATTTT
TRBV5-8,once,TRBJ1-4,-,CATQTGLSTNEKLFF,TGTGCCACACAGACAGGACTGTCAACTAATGAAAAACTGTTTTTT
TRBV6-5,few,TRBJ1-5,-,CASSYRREGNQPQHF,TGTGCCAGCAGTTACCGCAGGGAGGGCAATCAGCCCCAGCATTTT
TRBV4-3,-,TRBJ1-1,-,CASSQIPTERNTEAFF,TGCGCCAGCAGCCAAATCCCGACAGAGAGGAACACTGAAGCTTTCTTT
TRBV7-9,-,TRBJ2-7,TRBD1,CASGTGGPAEQYF,TGTGCCAGCGGGACAGGGGGCCCCGCCGAGCAGTACTTC
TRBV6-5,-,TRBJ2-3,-,CASSSGQYTQYF,TGTGCCAGCAGTTCGGGACAATATACGCAGTATTTT
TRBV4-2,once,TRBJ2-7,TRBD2,CASSLGLAGSTVGYEQYF,TGTGCCAGCAGCCTGGGACTAGCGGGATCCACCGTGGGTTACGAGCAGTACTTC
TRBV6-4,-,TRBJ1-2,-,CASSESGIEGYTF,TGTGCCAGCAGTGAGAGCGGGATAGAGGGCTACACCTTC
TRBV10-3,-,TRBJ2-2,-,CAISEGLGGGELFF,TGTGCCATCAGCGAGGGCCTAGGGGGCGGGGAGCTGTTTTTT
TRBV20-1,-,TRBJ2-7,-,CSASSFDEQYF,TGCAGTGCTAGTTCCTTTGACGAGCAGTACTTC
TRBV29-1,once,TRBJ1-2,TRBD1,CSVGGPGTVPTNYGYTF,TGCAGCGTTGGGGGGCCCGGGACAGTTCCCACTAACTATGGCTACACCTTC
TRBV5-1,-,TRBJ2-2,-,CASRAGSFTGELFF,TGCGCCAGCAGGGCAGGTTCGTTCACCGGGGAGCTGTTTTTT
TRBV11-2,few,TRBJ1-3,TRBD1,CASSLGRTGVNTIYF,TGTGCCAGCAGCTTAGGGCGGACAGGGGTAAACACCATATATTTT
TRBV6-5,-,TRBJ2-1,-,CASSYGLGHQFF,TGTGCCAGCAGTTATGGTCTAGGCCACCAGTTCTTC
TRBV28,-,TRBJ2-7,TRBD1,CASSRTGNYEQYF,TGTGCCAGCAGCCGGACAGGGAACTACGAGCAGTACTTC
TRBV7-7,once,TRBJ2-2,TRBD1,CASSLDRGTGELFF,TGTGCCAGCAGCTTAGACAGGGGTACCGGGGAGCTGTTTTTT
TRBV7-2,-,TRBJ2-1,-,CASSSPTLNEQFF,TGTGCCAGCAGCTCCCCTACTTTAAATGAGCAGTTCTTC
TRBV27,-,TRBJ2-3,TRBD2,CASSLIRTSGIDTQYF,TGTGCCAGCAGTTTAATTCGGACTAGCGGGATAGATACGCAGTATTTT
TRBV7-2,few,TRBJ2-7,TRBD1,CASSLAQGVNEQYF,TGTGCCAGCAGCTTAGCACAGGGGGTCAACGAGCAGTACTTC
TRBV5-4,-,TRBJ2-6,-,CASSSGLPGANVLTF,TGTGCCAGCAGCTCCGGGTTACCTGGGGCCAACGTCCTGACTTTC
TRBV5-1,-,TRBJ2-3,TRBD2,CASREGLAGGVTDTQYF,TGCGCCAGCCGCGAAGGACTAGCGGGGGGCGTCACAGATACGCAGTATTTT
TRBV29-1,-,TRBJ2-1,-,CSVEEYRVTYNEQFF,TGCAGCGTTGAAGAGTACAGGGTAACCTACAATGAGCAGTTCTTC
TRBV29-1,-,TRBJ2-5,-,CSVEEGGGQHQETQYF,TGCAGCGTTGAAGAAGGGGGTGGACAGCATCAAGAGACCCAGTACTTC
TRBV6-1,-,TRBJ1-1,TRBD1,CASSDQGARTEAFF,TGTGCCAGCAGTGACCAGGGGGCGCGCACTGAAGCTTTCTTT
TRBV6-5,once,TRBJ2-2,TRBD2,CASRMSGGAPGELFF,TGTGCCAGCAGAATGAGCGGGGGGGCTCCCGGGGAGCTGTTTTTT
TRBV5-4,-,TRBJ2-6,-,CASSSGLGPGANVLTF,TGTGCCAGCAGCTCCGGCTTGGGGCCAGGGGCCAACGTCCTGACTTTC
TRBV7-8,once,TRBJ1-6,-,CASRLDTGRTNSPLHF,TGTGCCAGCAGATTGGACACTGGACGGACTAATTCACCCCTCCACTTT
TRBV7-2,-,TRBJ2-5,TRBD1,CASSLDRGPETQYF,TGTGCCAGCAGCCTGGACAGGGGGCCGGAGACCCAGTACTTC
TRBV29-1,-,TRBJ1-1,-,CSVVRLGGDTEAFF,TGCAGCGTCGTCAGACTCGGGGGGGACACTGAAGCTTTCTTT
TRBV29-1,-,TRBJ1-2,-,CSVEDQGGGYTF,TGCAGCGTTGAAGACCAGGGTGGTGGCTACACCTTC
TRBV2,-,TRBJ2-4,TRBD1,CATVGESGGDIQYF,TGTGCCACCGTGGGCGAATCAGGGGGAGACATTCAGTACTTC
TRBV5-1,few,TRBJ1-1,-,CASSSTRNTEAFF,TGCGCCAGCAGCTCAACAAGAAACACTGAAGCTTTCTTT
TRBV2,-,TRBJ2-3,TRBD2,CASSETGLAGTRRIDTQYF,TGTGCCAGCAGTGAAACTGGACTAGCGGGTACTAGGAGGATAGATACGCAGTATTTT
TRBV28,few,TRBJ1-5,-,CASSLFWPRPPPRHQPQHF,TGTGCCAGCAGTTTATTCTGGCCCAGACCACCCCCGAGGCATCAGCCCCAGCATTTT
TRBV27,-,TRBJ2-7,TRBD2,CASSFQIAGGREQYF,TGTGCCAGCAGTTTCCAAATAGCGGGAGGGCGCGAGCAGTACTTC
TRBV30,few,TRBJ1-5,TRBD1,CAWSPWDSGISPQHF,TGTGCCTGGAGTCCCTGGGACAGCGGAATCTCGCCCCAGCATTTT
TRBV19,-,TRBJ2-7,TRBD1,CASSTGSGQLYEQYF,TGTGCCAGTAGTACCGGATCGGGACAGCTCTACGAGCAGTACTTC